This T cell receptor (beta chain) came from a study of blood T cell repertoires in COVID-19. In the study overall: T cells, B-cell-depleted T cells, or PBMCs supplied cDNA or gDNA.

The CDR3 contains 14 residues. Between the trimmed V and J ends, which lost 2 bases and 7 bases, there was a span of 10 bases. CDR1 is SGHRS and CDR2 is YFSETQ in the germline V gene. Authors' analysis steps: By means of reference gene primer amplification, nucleated cell counts were estimated. The table came from immunoSEQ multiplex PCR; TCRdb's copy has only in-frame clones and leaves some out. V, J and clone size derive from that table, while D and trimming were established from the DNA sequence. The sample yields a few hundred thousand clones, about 91% seen once. The genes are TRBV5-1 and TRBJ1-6, with D tentatively TRBD1 (6 bases). The TCR sequence derives from a middle-aged woman with acute COVID-19. The sample taken for sequencing was PBMCs or T cells enriched from blood (not recorded which). The CDR3 protein is CASSLLQGNSPLHF. Written as DNA, the CDR3 is TGCGCCAGCAGCTTATTACAGGGAAATTCACCCCTCCACTTT.